Below are 26 T cell receptor beta chains sequenced from a single sample in a study of blood T cell repertoires in COVID-19. The repertoire was sequenced with immunoSEQ multiplex PCR; TCRdb's copy has only in-frame clones and lacks some. The table includes 250,000 to 300,000 clones, about 86% detected once. The sequenced sample was peripheral blood. The receptors derive from a woman aged 30 to 39 with COVID-19, enrolled during active disease.

This clone was found once. J is TRBJ1-2 and V is TRBV27; the D gene is possibly TRBD1 (5 bases). Germline values: CDR1 MNHEY, CDR2 SMNVEV (reference sequence). This CDR3 spans 13 amino acids. V shed 5 bases and J shed 2 bases, with 9 bases lying between them. The CDR3 DNA follows: TGTGCCAGCAGTGTACAGGTGAACTATGGCTACACCTTC. It yields the protein CASSVQVNYGYTF.

The chain links TRBV5-1 to TRBJ2-5, with TRBD2 matching over 8 bases. Germline loops: CDR1 SGHRS, CDR2 YFSETQ. J lost 5 bases, V lost 4 bases, and 7 bases had no gene match. This CDR3 contains 14 residues. CDR3 sequence: CASSRGGLVETQYF. The CDR3 nucleotides read TGCGCCAGCAGCCGGGGGGGCTTGGTGGAGACCCAGTACTTC.

The chain recombines TRBV18 with TRBJ1-1; possibly TRBD1 for D (6 bases). There are 17 residues in the CDR3. Germline loops: CDR1 KGHSH, CDR2 LQKENI. Deletions cut 1 base from V and 7 bases from J, with 22 bases between. The CDR3 loop reads CASSPREGGQNTDEAFF. Here the CDR3 DNA reads TGTGCCAGCTCACCACGCGAAGGCGGACAGAATACCGATGAAGCTTTCTTT.

The chain combines TRBV29-1 with TRBJ1-3; 7 nucleotides agree with TRBD1. J was trimmed by 2 bases and V by 7 bases; bases with no gene match: 5. CDR1 is SQVTM, CDR2 ANQGSEA, per germline. CDR3 size: 13 residues. CDR3 loop: CSAGGQTGNTIYF. The CDR3 bases are TGCAGCGCCGGGGGACAGACTGGAAACACCATATATTTT.

The gene calls are TRBV13 and TRBJ2-7; D call uncertain. The CDR3 has 14 residues. With 5 bases removed from V and 4 bases from J, the gap between germline ends came to 15 bases. The germline gives CDR1 PRHDT, CDR2 FYEKMQ (reference sequence). The CDR3 loop is CASSPWASKYEQYF. DNA of the CDR3: TGTGCCAGCAGCCCCTGGGCCTCTAAATACGAGCAGTACTTC.

The chain links TRBV19 to TRBJ2-5, with unresolved D. V dropped 1 base and J dropped 1 base, with 7 bases sitting between them. The CDR3 is 14 amino acids. Germline V gene lookup returns CDR1 LNHDA and CDR2 SQIVND (reference sequence). The CDR3 region is CASSIGGSQETQYF. The CDR3 DNA reads TGTGCCAGTAGTATAGGTGGCAGCCAAGAGACCCAGTACTTC.

The rearrangement joins TRBV10-2 to TRBJ2-2; 9 positions agree with TRBD1. Germline CDR1 WSHSY, CDR2 SAAADI. The J segment lost 6 bases and the V segment lost 9 bases, leaving 8 bases of the junction unmatched. There are 14 residues in the CDR3. The CDR3 nucleotides are TGCGCCAGTATCCGGGACAGGGAGTCCGGGGAGCTGTTTTTT. This sequence encodes CASIRDRESGELFF.

This chain joins TRBV5-1 and TRBJ2-5; 7 bases align to TRBD1. This CDR3 is built from 16 residues. The V segment lost 0 bases and the J segment 0 bases; nucleotides outside the gene matches: 5. Germline V gene sequence: CDR1 SGHRS, CDR2 YFSETQ. CDR3 coding DNA: TGCGCCAGCAGCTTGGAGTGGACAGGAAACCAAGAGACCCAGTACTTC. It encodes CASSLEWTGNQETQYF. The variable domain in full, with the rest retrieved from reference TRBV5-1 and TRBJ2-5, is KAGVTQTPRYLIKTRGQQVTLSCSPISGHRSVSWYQQTPGQGLQFLFEYFSETQRNKGNFPGRFSGRQFSNSRSEMNVSTLELGDSALYLCASSLEWTGNQETQYFGPGTRLLVL.

The chain recombines TRBV6-1 with TRBJ2-3, with 9 bases aligning to TRBD2. Germline CDR1 reads MNHNS; CDR2 reads SASEGT. V was clipped by 3 bases and J by 2 bases; unmatched bases: 6. CDR3 length: 16 residues. The CDR3 is CASSDSIAGATDTQYF. DNA of the CDR3: TGTGCCAGCAGTGATTCCATAGCGGGGGCCACAGATACGCAGTATTTT.

The chain uses TRBV7-9 and TRBJ1-2; D may be TRBD1 (6 bases). The CDR3 spans 15 residues. CDR1 is SEHNR and CDR2 is FQNEAQ in the germline V gene (reference sequence). The V and J ends lost 1 base and 7 bases respectively, with 16 bases between them. The CDR3 DNA follows: TGTGCCAGCAGCTTAGATACAGGGATGCGCGGTGGCTACACCTTC. This codes for CASSLDTGMRGGYTF. The full variable domain, with the rest looked up from reference TRBV7-9 and TRBJ1-2, is DTGVSQNPRHKITKRGQNVTFRCDPISEHNRLYWYRQTLGQGPEFLTYFQNEAQLEKSRLLSDRFSAERPKGSFSTLEIQRTEQGDSAMYLCASSLDTGMRGGYTFGSGTRLTVV.

The chain combines TRBV27 with TRBJ1-5; 8 bases align to TRBD1. The CDR3 is 13 residues long. The junction had 5 bases not matched to a gene; V was cut back by 8 bases and J by 5 bases. Germline V gene data show CDR1 as MNHEY and CDR2 as SMNVEV (reference sequence). The CDR3 DNA reads TGTGCCAGCCAGACAGGGGTGGATCAGCCCCAGCATTTT. It codes for CASQTGVDQPQHF.

There are many counts of this clone. This chain connects TRBV7-7 to TRBJ1-3, with D perhaps matching TRBD1 (6 bases). The CDR3 consists of 13 residues. V dropped 4 bases and J dropped 4 bases, with 8 bases sitting between them. Per germline, CDR1 SSHAT and CDR2 FNYEAQ (reference sequence). The CDR3 sequence: CASSSGEGNTIYF. As DNA, the CDR3 is TGTGCCAGCAGCTCAGGGGAAGGAAACACCATATATTTT. Filled out from reference TRBV7-7 and TRBJ1-3, the complete variable domain reads GAGVSQSPRYKVTKRGQDVTLRCDPISSHATLYWYQQALGQGPEFLTYFNYEAQPDKSGLPSDRFSAERPEGSISTLTIQRTEQRDSAMYRCASSSGEGNTIYFGEGSWLTVV.

J is TRBJ2-7 and V is TRBV3-1 (or the pseudogene TRBV3-2); D remains unclear. V was cut by 1 base and J by 4 bases, with 14 bases left in between. The CDR3 covers 15 residues. In germline, CDR1 is LGHDT, CDR2 YNNKEL (reference sequence). The CDR3, as DNA: TGTGCCAGCAGCCAAGGAAGAGCATTCGGGTACGAGCAGTACTTC. Protein sequence: CASSQGRAFGYEQYF.

The V gene is TRBV11-2, the J gene TRBJ2-1; no definite D call. CDR1 is SGHAT and CDR2 is FQNNGV in the germline V gene. The CDR3 is 16 residues long. Trimming pared 7 bases from V and 0 bases from J, leaving 16 bases between. The CDR3 nucleotides are TGTGCCAGCAACTCGAAACTACGAGGCTCCTACAATGAGCAGTTCTTC. This encodes CASNSKLRGSYNEQFF.

This clone was seen once. V gene TRBV28 combines with J gene TRBJ2-7; 15 bases match TRBD2. With V trimmed by 1 base and J by 3 bases, 19 bases remained unmatched. The CDR3 length is 22 residues. CDR1 is MDHEN and CDR2 is SYDVKM in the germline V gene. The CDR3 loop is CASSLYLRGLAGGPAVSYEQYF. For the CDR3, the DNA is TGTGCCAGCAGTTTATACCTGCGCGGACTAGCGGGGGGGCCTGCTGTGAGCTACGAGCAGTACTTC.

V usage is TRBV20-1 and J usage is TRBJ2-3; D is perhaps TRBD2 (5 bases). The V gene's germline CDR1 is DFQATT and CDR2 SNEGSKA (reference sequence). The CDR3 loop spans 10 amino acids. Trimming took 6 bases from V and 6 from J, leaving 7 bases between them. For the CDR3, the DNA is TGCAGTGCCTGGGAGGATACGCAGTATTTT. Protein product: CSAWEDTQYF.

The chain carries TRBV16 and TRBJ2-7; 7 positions match TRBD2. This CDR3 has 15 residues. Germline lookup yields CDR1 KGHSY and CDR2 FQNENV. The V and J ends lost 0 bases and 1 base, in that order; junction bases with no gene match: 3. The CDR3 DNA sequence: TGTGCCAGCAGCCAATCCCGCGGGGGTTCCTACGAGCAGTACTTC. Protein product: CASSQSRGGSYEQYF.

The chain employs TRBV2 and TRBJ2-2, with TRBD1 identical over 8 bases. V was clipped by 6 bases and J by 6 bases; unmatched bases: 3. Germline V CDR1 and CDR2: SNHLY, FYNNEI. This CDR3 is built from 13 residues. For the CDR3, the DNA is TGTGCCAGCAGGGACAGGGTGGCCGGGGAGCTGTTTTTT. This codes for CASRDRVAGELFF.

This clone was found a few times. The chain combines TRBV11-2 with TRBJ2-7, with 9 bases aligning to TRBD1. CDR1 is SGHAT and CDR2 is FQNNGV in the germline V gene. Trimming took 6 bases from V and 6 from J; bases not matched to a gene: 12. The CDR3 is 15 amino acids. CDR3 region: CASRRLGGQGPEQYF. The CDR3 DNA follows: TGTGCCAGCAGACGACTAGGGGGACAGGGACCCGAGCAGTACTTC.

This chain links TRBV2 with TRBJ1-2; TRBD1 matches 9 bases. Germline V gene data show CDR1 as SNHLY and CDR2 as FYNNEI. V dropped 2 bases and J dropped 9; count of bases not matched to a gene: 7. This CDR3 is 14 amino acids long. The CDR3 coding sequence is TGTGCCAGCAGTGAATTAGGGACAGGGATTCGCTACACCTTC. Protein sequence: CASSELGTGIRYTF.

At least ten counts were recorded for this clone. In DNA form, the CDR3 reads TGTGCCAGCAGTCCCCACACAGGGAGCGAGCAGTACTTC. Encoded protein: CASSPHTGSEQYF. This sequence joins TRBV12-3 or TRBV12-4 and TRBJ2-7; D is perhaps TRBD1 (6 bases). This CDR3 has 13 residues. V was shortened by 5 bases and J by 6 bases, with 14 bases between the two germline ends.

This clone was detected once. V gene TRBV28 combines with J gene TRBJ1-2; D might be TRBD1 (6 bases). V was shortened by 2 bases and J by 8 bases, with 21 bases between the two germline ends. The CDR3 is 16 amino acids. Looked up from germline, CDR1 is MDHEN and CDR2 is SYDVKM. The CDR3 nucleotides read TGTGCCAGCAGTTTAACGGCCCCAGGGGTGAAGGGCGGCTACACCTTC. The encoded protein is CASSLTAPGVKGGYTF.

The chain carries TRBV19 and TRBJ2-1; the match to TRBD2 covers 11 bases. This CDR3 has 16 amino acids. V shed 6 bases and J 9 bases; nucleotides not matched to a gene: 13. Per germline, CDR1 LNHDA and CDR2 SQIVND (reference sequence). The CDR3 sequence is CASSPGGSGGASEQFF. CDR3 nucleotides: TGTGCCAGTAGCCCCGGGGGTAGCGGGGGGGCGAGTGAGCAGTTCTTC.

The chain has TRBV3-1 (or the pseudogene TRBV3-2) and TRBJ2-5; D remains unclear. Germline CDR1 reads LGHDT; CDR2 reads YNNKEL (reference sequence). The CDR3 has 17 residues. V was shortened by 0 bases and J by 1 base, with 15 bases between the two germline ends. The CDR3 bases are TGTGCCAGCAGCCAAGAGCCACCCCCGGCAGGCCAAGAGACCCAGTACTTC. Its translation is CASSQEPPPAGQETQYF.

The CDR3 nucleotides are TGTGCCAGCAGCACCCGACAGGGAACTAATGAAAAACTGTTTTTT. Its protein is CASSTRQGTNEKLFF. V is TRBV28 and J is TRBJ1-4; 7 positions match TRBD1. V shed 6 bases, J shed 1 base, and the junction held 5 bases outside the gene matches. Germline values: CDR1 MDHEN, CDR2 SYDVKM. CDR3 size: 15 residues.

The chain uses TRBV27 and TRBJ1-5, with 7 bases lining up with TRBD1. The CDR3 loop spans 13 amino acids. Looked up from germline, CDR1 is MNHEY and CDR2 is SMNVEV (reference sequence). The V segment lost 3 bases and the J segment 6 bases; nucleotides outside the gene matches: 2. The CDR3: CASSFRGLQPQHF. CDR3 DNA: TGTGCCAGCAGTTTTAGGGGGCTTCAGCCCCAGCATTTT.